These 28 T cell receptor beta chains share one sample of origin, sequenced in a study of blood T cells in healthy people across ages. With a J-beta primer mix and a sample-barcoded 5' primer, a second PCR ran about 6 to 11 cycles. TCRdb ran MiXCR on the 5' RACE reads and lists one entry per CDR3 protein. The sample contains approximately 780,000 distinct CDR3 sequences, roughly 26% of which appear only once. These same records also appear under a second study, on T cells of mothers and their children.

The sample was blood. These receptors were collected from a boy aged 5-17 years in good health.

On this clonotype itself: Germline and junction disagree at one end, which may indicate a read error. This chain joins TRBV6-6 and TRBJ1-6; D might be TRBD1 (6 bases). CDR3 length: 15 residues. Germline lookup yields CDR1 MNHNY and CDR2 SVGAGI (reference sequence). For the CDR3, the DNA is TGTGCCAGCACTAACGGGGGGCAGGGCAATTCGCCCCTCCACTTT. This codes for CASTNGGQGNSPLHF.

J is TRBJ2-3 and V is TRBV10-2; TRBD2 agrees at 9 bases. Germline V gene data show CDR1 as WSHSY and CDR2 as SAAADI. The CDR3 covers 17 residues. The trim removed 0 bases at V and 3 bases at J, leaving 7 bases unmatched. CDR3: CASSESRGLAGTDTQYF. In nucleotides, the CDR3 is TGCGCCAGCAGTGAGTCGCGAGGCCTAGCGGGGACAGATACGCAGTATTTT.

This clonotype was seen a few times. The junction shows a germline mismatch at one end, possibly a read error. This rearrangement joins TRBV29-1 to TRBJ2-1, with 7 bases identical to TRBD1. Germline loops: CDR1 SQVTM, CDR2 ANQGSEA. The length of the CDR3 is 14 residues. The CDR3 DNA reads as TGCAGCATTGACTCGGGACAGTCCTACAATGAGCAGTTCTTC. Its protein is CSIDSGQSYNEQFF.

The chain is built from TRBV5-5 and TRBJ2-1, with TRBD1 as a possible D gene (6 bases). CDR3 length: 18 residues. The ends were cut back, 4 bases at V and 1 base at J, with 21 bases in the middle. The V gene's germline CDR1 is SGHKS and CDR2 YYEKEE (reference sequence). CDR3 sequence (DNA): TGTGCCAGCAGCATCGGTGGGGGCGGGCTTCTATCCTACAATGAGCAGTTCTTC. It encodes CASSIGGGGLLSYNEQFF.

CDR3 amino acids: CASSPQGGTDTQYF. CDR3 DNA: TGTGCCAGCTCACCACAGGGAGGCACAGATACGCAGTATTTT. V is TRBV18 and J is TRBJ2-3; a weak D match, TRBD2 (5 bases). CDR1 is KGHSH, CDR2 LQKENI, per germline. The CDR3 is made up of 14 amino acids. V was pared by 1 base and J by 1 base, with 6 bases between.

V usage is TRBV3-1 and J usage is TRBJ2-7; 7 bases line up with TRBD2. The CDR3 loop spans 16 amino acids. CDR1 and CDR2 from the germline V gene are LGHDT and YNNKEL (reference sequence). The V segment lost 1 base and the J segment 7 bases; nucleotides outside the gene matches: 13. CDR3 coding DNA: TGTGCCAGCAGCCAAGCCCTCGGGGGGAGAGTGCGGGAGCAGTACTTC. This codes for CASSQALGGRVREQYF.

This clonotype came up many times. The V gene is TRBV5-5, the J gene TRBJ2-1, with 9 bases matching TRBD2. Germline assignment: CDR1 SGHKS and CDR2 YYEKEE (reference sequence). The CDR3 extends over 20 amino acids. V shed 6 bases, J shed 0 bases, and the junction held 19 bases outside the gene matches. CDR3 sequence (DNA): TGTGCCAGCACCGGAGCCGGTGGACTAGCGACCTGGAGCTCCTACAATGAGCAGTTCTTC. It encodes CASTGAGGLATWSSYNEQFF.

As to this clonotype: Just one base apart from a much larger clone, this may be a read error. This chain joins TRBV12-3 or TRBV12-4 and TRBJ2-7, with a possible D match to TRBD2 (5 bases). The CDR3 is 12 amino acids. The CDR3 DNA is TGTGCCGGCAGCCTCTACGGGGACGAGCAGTACTTC. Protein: CAGSLYGDEQYF.

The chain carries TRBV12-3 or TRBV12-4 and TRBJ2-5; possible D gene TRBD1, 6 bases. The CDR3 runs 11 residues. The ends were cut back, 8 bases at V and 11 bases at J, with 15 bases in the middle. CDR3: CASGQTGIQYF. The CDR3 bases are TGTGCCAGCGGGCAGACAGGTATACAGTACTTC.

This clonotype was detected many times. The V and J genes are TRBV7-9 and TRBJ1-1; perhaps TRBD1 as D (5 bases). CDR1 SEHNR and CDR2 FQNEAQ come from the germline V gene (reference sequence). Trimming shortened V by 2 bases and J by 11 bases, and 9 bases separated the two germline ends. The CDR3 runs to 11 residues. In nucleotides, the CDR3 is TGTGCCAGCAGCTTACAGGGCGAGGCTTTCTTT. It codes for CASSLQGEAFF. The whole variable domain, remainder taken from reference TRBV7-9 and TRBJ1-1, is DTGVSQNPRHKITKRGQNVTFRCDPISEHNRLYWYRQTLGQGPEFLTYFQNEAQLEKSRLLSDRFSAERPKGSFSTLEIQRTEQGDSAMYLCASSLQGEAFFGQGTRLTVV.

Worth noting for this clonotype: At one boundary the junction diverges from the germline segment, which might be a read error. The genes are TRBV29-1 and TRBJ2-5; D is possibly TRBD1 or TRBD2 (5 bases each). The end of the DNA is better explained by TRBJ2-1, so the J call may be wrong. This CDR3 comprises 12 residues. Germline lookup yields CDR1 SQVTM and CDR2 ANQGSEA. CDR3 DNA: TGCATCGTTGAAGAGAGGGACGGCGAGCAGTTCTTC. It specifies CIVEERDGEQFF.

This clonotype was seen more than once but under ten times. The CDR3 region has the DNA TGTGCCAGCACGACTTGGGGGCCTCCCTCCTCTGGGGCCAACGTCCTGACTTTC. Encoded protein: CASTTWGPPSSGANVLTF. V and J are TRBV12-3 or TRBV12-4 and TRBJ2-6, with D maybe TRBD1 (6 bases). This CDR3 spans 18 amino acids. The V gene lost 7 bases and the J gene lost 0 bases, with 19 bases spanning the gap.

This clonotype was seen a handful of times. The CDR3 DNA reads as TGCGCCAGCAGCCAAGATATGCGCGGGGGGGCCCCCCATACCAGGTACAATGAGCAGTTCTTC. Protein sequence: CASSQDMRGGAPHTRYNEQFF. The chain has TRBV4-1 and TRBJ2-1; 9 nucleotides match TRBD2. Germline V gene data show CDR1 as MGHRA and CDR2 as YSYEKL. CDR3 length: 21 residues. Trimming at V came to 0 bases and at J to 4 bases, leaving 19 bases not matched to a gene.

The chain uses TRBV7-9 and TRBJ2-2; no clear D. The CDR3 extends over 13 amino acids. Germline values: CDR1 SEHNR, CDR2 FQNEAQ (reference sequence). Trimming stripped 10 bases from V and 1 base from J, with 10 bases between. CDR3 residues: CATTPLNTGELFF. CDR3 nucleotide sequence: TGTGCCACCACACCACTGAACACCGGGGAGCTGTTTTTT.

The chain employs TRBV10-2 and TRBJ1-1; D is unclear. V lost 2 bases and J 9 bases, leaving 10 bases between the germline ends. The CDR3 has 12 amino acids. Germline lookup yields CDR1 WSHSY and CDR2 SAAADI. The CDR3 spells CASSETPSKAFF. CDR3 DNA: TGCGCCAGCAGTGAGACCCCCTCTAAAGCTTTCTTT.

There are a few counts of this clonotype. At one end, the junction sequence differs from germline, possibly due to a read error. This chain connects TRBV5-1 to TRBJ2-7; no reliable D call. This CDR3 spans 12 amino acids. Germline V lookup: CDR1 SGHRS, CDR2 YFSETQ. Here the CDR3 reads CASSLESGERYF. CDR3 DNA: TGCGCCAGCAGCTTGGAATCCGGAGAGCGGTACTTC.

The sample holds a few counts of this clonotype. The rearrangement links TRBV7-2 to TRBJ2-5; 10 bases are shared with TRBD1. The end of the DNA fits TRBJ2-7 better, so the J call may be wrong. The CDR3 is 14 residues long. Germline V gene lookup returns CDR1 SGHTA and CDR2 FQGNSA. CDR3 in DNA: TGTGCCAGCAGCCTCCGACAGGGGGCGGACGAGCAGTACTTC. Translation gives CASSLRQGADEQYF.

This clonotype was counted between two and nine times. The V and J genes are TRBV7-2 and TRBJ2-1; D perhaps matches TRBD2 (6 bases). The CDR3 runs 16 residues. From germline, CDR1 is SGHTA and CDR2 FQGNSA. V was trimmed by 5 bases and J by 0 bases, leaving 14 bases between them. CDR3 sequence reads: CASSRFGGYSYNEQFF. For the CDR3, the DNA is TGTGCCAGCAGCCGTTTTGGGGGGTACTCCTACAATGAGCAGTTCTTC.

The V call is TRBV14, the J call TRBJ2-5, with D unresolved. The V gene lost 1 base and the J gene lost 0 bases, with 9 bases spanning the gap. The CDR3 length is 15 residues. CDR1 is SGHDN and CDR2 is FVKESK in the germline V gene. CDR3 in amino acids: CASSQGWLNQETQYF. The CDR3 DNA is TGTGCCAGCAGCCAAGGGTGGCTAAACCAAGAGACCCAGTACTTC.

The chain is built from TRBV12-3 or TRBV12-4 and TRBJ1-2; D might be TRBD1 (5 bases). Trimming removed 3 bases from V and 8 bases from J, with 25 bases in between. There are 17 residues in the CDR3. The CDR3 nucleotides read TGTGCCAGCAGTTTTACCCTTGGGGGTGGGGGGTTTAGCGGCTACACCTTC. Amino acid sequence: CASSFTLGGGGFSGYTF.

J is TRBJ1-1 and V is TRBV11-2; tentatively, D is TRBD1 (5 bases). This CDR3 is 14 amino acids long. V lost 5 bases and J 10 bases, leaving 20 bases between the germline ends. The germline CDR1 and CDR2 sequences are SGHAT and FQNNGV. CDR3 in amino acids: CASSPSGTLTGAFF. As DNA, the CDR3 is TGTGCCAGCAGCCCTTCCGGGACTCTTACGGGAGCTTTCTTT.

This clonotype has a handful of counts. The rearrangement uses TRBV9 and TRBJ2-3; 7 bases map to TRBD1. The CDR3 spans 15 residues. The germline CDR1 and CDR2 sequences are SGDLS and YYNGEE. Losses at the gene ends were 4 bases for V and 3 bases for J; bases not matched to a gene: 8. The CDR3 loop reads CASSPSPGQTDTQYF. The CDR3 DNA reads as TGTGCCAGCAGCCCTTCGCCGGGACAGACAGATACGCAGTATTTT.

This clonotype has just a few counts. CDR3: CASSIKTSGGGETQYF. DNA for the CDR3: TGTGCCAGCAGTATCAAGACTAGCGGGGGGGGAGAGACCCAGTACTTC. The V and J genes are TRBV6-1 and TRBJ2-5; TRBD2 aligns across 14 bases. CDR1 and CDR2 from the germline V gene are MNHNS and SASEGT. The V segment lost 5 bases and the J segment 4 bases; nucleotides outside the gene matches: 6. The CDR3 totals 16 residues.

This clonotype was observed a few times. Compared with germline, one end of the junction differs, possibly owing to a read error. The CDR3 reads CASSPTGLGFGLIF. In nucleotides, the CDR3 is TGTGCCAGCAGTCCCACAGGGTTGGGATTCGGCCTGATTTTT. This chain links TRBV12-3 or TRBV12-4 with TRBJ1-4, with D tentatively TRBD1 (6 bases). CDR3 length: 14 amino acids.

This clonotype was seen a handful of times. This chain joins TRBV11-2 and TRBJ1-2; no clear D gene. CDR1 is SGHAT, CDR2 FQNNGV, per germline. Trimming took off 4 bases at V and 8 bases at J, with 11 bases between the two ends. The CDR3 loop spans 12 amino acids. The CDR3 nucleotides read TGTGCCAGCAGCTCAACGGTTTCGGGCTACACCTTC. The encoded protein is CASSSTVSGYTF.

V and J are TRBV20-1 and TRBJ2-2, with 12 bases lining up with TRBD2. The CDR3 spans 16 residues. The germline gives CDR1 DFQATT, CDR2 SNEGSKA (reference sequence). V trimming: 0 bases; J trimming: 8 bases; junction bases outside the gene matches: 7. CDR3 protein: CSARDRTSGNQGELFF. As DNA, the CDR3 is TGCAGTGCTAGAGATAGGACTAGCGGGAACCAAGGGGAGCTGTTTTTT.

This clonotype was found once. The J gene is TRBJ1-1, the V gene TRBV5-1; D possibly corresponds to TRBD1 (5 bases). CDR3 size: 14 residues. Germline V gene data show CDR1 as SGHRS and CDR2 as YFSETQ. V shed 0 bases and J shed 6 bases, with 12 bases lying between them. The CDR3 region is CASSLVWGPAEAFF. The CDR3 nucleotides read TGCGCCAGCAGCTTGGTTTGGGGCCCTGCTGAAGCTTTCTTT. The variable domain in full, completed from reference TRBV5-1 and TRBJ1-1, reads KAGVTQTPRYLIKTRGQQVTLSCSPISGHRSVSWYQQTPGQGLQFLFEYFSETQRNKGNFPGRFSGRQFSNSRSEMNVSTLELGDSALYLCASSLVWGPAEAFFGQGTRLTVV.

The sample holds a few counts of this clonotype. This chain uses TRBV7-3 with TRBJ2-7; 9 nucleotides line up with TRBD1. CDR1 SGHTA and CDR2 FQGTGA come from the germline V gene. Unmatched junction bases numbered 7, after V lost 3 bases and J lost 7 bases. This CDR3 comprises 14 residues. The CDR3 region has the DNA TGTGCCAGCAGCTTGACAGGGGGTCGTGGGGAGCAGTACTTC. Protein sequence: CASSLTGGRGEQYF. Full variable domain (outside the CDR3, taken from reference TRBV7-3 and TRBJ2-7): GAGVSQTPSNKVTEKGKYVELRCDPISGHTALYWYRQSLGQGPEFLIYFQGTGAADDSGLPNDRFFAVRPEGSVSTLKIQRTERGDSAVYLCASSLTGGRGEQYFGPGTRLTVT.